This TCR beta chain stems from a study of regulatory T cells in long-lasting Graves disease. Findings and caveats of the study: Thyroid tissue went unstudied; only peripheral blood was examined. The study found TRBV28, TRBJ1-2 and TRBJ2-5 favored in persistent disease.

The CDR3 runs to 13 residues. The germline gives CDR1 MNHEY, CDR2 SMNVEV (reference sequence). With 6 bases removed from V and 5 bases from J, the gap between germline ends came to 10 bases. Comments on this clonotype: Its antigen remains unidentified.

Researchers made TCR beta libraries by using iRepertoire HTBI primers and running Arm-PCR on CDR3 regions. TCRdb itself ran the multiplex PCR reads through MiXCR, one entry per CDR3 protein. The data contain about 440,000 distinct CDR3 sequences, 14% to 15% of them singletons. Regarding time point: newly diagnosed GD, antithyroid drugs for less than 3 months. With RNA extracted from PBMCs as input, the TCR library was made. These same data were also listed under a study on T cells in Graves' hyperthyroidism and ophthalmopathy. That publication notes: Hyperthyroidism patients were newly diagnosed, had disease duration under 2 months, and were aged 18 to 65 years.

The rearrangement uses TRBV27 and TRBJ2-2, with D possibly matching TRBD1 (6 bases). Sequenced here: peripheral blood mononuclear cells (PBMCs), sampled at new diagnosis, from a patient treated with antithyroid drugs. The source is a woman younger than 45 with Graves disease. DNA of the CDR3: TGTGCCAGCAGCTCAGGGGAAACCGGGGAGCTGTTTTTT. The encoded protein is CASSSGETGELFF.